The T cell receptor (beta chain) under discussion was sequenced for a study of control samples from healthy donors and cancer patients. Using immunoSEQ multiplex PCR, the repertoire was profiled, and TCRdb retains in-frame clones only, with some absent. The data contain tens of thousands of clones, roughly 89% of them singletons. The CDR3 sequence is 13 residues long. CDR1 and CDR2 from the germline V gene are LNHDA and SQIVND (reference sequence). V was clipped by 3 bases and J by 3 bases, with 6 bases between them. The TCR comes from a woman in her 50s with colorectal cancer. The specimen sequenced was PBMCs. The rearrangement links TRBV19 to TRBJ1-3; D unresolved. CDR3 DNA sequence: TGTGCCAGTAGTATCTCCGATGGAAACACCATATATTTT. This translates into CASSISDGNTIYF.